This T cell receptor (beta chain) was profiled in a study of vaccination effects on CD4 cells after COVID-19. Study overall: A couple of convalescent donors provided samples 16 days and one week before vaccination.

Sequencing followed a ViraFEST assay step that expanded antigen-specific CD4+ T cells with viral peptide pools. It was after 10 days of culture that CD4+ T cells were isolated. Sometime from March through December 2020, the person acquired a SARS-CoV-2 infection that PCR confirmed. The researchers cultured roughly 2.2 million PBMC per well with 8 to 10 IU/ml IL-2 and 8.5 to 10 ug/ml peptides. HIV-1 Nef peptides, pooled, formed the negative control culture. Assay: immunoSEQ multiplex PCR; the TCRdb copy retains only in-frame clones and omits some. This table has about 70,000 clones, roughly 73% appearing once. This clone was picked up one time. The antigen is undetermined. The receptor comes from a human donor who had a prior SARS-CoV-2 infection. Specimen: CD4+ T cells from PBMCs cultured with HIV peptides, collected before COVID-19 vaccination. Subset specified: HIV-1 Nef peptide pool negative control/reference culture.

The CDR3 nucleotides are TGTGCCAGCAGCTTGGTTGGGACAGTTAACACCGGGGAGCTGTTTTTT. Translating it yields CASSLVGTVNTGELFF. This chain connects TRBV7-2 to TRBJ2-2, with 7 bases matching TRBD1. V dropped 3 bases and J dropped 2; count of bases not matched to a gene: 6. CDR3 length: 16 amino acids. The germline V gene has CDR1 SGHTA and CDR2 FQGNSA.